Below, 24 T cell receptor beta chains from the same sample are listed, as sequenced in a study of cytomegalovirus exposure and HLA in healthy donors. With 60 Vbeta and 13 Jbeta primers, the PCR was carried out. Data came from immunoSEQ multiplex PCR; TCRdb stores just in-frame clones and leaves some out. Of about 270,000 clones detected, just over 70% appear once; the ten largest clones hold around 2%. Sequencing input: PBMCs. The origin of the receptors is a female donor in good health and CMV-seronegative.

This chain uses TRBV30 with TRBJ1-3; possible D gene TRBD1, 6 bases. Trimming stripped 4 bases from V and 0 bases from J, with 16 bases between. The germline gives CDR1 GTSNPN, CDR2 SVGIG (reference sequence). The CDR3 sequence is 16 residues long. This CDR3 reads CAWIPGTPSSGNTIYF. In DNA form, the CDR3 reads TGTGCCTGGATCCCCGGGACACCAAGCTCTGGAAACACCATATATTTT.

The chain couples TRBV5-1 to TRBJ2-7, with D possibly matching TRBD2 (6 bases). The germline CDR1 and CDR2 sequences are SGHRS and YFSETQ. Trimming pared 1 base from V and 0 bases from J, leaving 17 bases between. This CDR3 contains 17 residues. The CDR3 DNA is TGCGCCAGCAGCTTGATTGTGGGCGGGGTCCTCTCCTACGAGCAGTACTTC. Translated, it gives CASSLIVGGVLSYEQYF.

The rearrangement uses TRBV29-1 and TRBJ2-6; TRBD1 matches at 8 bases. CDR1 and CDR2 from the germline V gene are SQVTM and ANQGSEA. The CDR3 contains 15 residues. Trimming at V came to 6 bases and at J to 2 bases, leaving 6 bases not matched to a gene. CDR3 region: CSVAQGAAGANVLTF. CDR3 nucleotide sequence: TGCAGCGTAGCGCAGGGGGCGGCTGGGGCCAACGTCCTGACTTTC.

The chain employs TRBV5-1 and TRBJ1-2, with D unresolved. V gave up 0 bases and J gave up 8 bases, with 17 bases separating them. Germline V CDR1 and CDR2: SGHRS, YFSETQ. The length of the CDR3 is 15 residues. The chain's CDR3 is CASSLGGLGVGGYTF. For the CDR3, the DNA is TGCGCCAGCAGCTTGGGAGGTCTCGGTGTCGGCGGCTACACCTTC. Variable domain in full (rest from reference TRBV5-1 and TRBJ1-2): KAGVTQTPRYLIKTRGQQVTLSCSPISGHRSVSWYQQTPGQGLQFLFEYFSETQRNKGNFPGRFSGRQFSNSRSEMNVSTLELGDSALYLCASSLGGLGVGGYTFGSGTRLTVV.

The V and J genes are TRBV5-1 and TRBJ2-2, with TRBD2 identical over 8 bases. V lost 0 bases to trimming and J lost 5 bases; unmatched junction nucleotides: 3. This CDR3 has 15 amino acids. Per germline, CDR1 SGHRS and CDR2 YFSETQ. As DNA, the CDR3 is TGCGCCAGCAGCTTGGGAGAGCGGGAGACCGGGGAGCTGTTTTTT. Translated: CASSLGERETGELFF.

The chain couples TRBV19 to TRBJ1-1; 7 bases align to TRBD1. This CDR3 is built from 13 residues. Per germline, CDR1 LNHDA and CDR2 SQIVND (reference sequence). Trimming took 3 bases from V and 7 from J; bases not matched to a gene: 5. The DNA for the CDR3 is TGTGCCAGTAGTATTTGGGGGACAGTTGAAGCTTTCTTT. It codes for CASSIWGTVEAFF.

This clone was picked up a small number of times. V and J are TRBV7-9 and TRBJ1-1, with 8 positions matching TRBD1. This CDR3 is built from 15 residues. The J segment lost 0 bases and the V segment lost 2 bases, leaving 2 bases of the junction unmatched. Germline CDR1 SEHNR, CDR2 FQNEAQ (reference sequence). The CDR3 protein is CASSLQGAMNTEAFF. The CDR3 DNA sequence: TGTGCCAGCAGCTTACAGGGGGCCATGAACACTGAAGCTTTCTTT.

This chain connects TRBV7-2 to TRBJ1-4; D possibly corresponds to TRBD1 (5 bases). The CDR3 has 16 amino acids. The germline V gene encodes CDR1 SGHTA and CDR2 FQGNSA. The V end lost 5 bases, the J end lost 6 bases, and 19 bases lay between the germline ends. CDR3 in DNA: TGTGCCAGCAGCGGCCGGGGGAGGGACCTATATGAAAAACTGTTTTTT. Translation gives CASSGRGRDLYEKLFF.

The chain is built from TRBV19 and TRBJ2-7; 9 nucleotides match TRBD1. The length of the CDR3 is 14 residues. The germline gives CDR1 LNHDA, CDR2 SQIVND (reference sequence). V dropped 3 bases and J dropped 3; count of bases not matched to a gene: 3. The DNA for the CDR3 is TGTGCCAGTAGTATCTGGGACAGGGACTACGAGCAGTACTTC. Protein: CASSIWDRDYEQYF.

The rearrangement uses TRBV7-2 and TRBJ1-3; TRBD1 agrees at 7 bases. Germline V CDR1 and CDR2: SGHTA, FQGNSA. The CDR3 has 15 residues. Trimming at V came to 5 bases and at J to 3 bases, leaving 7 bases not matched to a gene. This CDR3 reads CASSQGVLGGNTIYF. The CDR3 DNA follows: TGTGCCAGCAGCCAGGGGGTTCTAGGTGGAAACACCATATATTTT.

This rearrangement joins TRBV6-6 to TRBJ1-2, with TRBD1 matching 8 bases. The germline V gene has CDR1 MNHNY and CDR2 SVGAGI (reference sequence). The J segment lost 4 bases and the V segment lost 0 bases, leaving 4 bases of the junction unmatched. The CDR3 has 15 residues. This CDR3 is CASSYSETGVYGYTF. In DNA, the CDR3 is TGTGCCAGCAGTTACTCGGAGACAGGGGTCTATGGCTACACCTTC.

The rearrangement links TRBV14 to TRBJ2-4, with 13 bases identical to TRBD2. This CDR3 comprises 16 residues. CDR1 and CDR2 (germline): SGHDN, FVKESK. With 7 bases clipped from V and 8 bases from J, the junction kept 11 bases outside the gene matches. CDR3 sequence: CASNLAGTSGMYIQYF. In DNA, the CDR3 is TGTGCCAGCAACCTGGCCGGGACTAGCGGGATGTACATTCAGTACTTC.

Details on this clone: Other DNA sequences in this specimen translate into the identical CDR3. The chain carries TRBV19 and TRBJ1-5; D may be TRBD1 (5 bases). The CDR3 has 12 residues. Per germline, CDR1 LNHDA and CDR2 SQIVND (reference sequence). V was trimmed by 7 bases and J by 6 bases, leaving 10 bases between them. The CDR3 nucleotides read TGTGCCAGTAAGGGGCAGGGTCAGCCCCAGCATTTT. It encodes CASKGQGQPQHF.

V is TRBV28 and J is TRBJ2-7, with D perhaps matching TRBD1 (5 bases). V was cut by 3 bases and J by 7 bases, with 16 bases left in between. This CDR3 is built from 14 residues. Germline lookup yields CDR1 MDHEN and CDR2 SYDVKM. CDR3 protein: CASSFATAPLEQYF. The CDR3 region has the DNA TGTGCCAGCAGTTTTGCGACAGCCCCACTTGAGCAGTACTTC.

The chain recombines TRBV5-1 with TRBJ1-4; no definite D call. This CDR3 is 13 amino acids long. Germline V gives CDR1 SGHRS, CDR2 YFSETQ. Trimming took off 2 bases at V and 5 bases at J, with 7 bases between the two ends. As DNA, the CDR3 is TGCGCCAGCAGCTTCAGCGCCAATGAAAAACTGTTTTTT. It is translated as CASSFSANEKLFF. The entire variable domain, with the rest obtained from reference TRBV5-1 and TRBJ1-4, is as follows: KAGVTQTPRYLIKTRGQQVTLSCSPISGHRSVSWYQQTPGQGLQFLFEYFSETQRNKGNFPGRFSGRQFSNSRSEMNVSTLELGDSALYLCASSFSANEKLFFGSGTQLSVL.

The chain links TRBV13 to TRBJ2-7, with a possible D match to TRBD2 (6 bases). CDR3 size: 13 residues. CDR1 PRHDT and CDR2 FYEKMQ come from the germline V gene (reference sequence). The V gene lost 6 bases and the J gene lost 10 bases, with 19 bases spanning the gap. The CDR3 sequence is CASSSGTGPPQYF. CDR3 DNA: TGTGCCAGCAGTTCAGGGACTGGCCCGCCTCAGTACTTC.

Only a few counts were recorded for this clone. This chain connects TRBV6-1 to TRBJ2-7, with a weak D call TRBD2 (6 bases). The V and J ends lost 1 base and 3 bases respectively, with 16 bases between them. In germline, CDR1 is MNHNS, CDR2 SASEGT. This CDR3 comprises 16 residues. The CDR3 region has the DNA TGTGCCAGCAGTGAAGGTGGCGGGACTCCTTTCTACGAGCAGTACTTC. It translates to CASSEGGGTPFYEQYF.

This CDR3 reads CASSLVPHRAEKLFF. The CDR3 DNA sequence: TGTGCCAGCAGCTTAGTCCCCCACAGGGCGGAAAAACTGTTTTTT. This chain joins TRBV11-2 and TRBJ1-4, with TRBD1 as a possible D gene (6 bases). There are 15 residues in the CDR3. V was cut by 1 base and J by 8 bases, with 14 bases left in between. Per the germline V gene, CDR1 is SGHAT and CDR2 is FQNNGV. Complete variable domain (other parts from reference TRBV11-2 and TRBJ1-4): EAGVAQSPRYKIIEKRQSVAFWCNPISGHATLYWYQQILGQGPKLLIQFQNNGVVDDSQLPKDRFSAERLKGVDSTLKIQPAKLEDSAVYLCASSLVPHRAEKLFFGSGTQLSVL.

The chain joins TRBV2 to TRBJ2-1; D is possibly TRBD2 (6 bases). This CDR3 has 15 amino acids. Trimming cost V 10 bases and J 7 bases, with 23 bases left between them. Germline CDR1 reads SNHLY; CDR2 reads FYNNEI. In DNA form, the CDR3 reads TGTGCCATCCCACGAGGGGCGCGGGGTTTTAATGAGCAGTTCTTC. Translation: CAIPRGARGFNEQFF.

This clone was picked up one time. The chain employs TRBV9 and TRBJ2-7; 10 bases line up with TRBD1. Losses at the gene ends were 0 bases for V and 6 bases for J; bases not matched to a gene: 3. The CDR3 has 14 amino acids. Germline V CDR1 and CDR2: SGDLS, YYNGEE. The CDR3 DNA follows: TGTGCCAGCAGCGTAGAGGGGACAGGGGCCGAGCAGTACTTC. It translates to CASSVEGTGAEQYF.

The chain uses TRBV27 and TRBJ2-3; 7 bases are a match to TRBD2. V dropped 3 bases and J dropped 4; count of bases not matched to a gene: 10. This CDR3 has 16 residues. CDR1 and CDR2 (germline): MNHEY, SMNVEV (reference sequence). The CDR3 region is CASSLYGGSGPDTQYF. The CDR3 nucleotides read TGTGCCAGCAGTTTGTATGGCGGGAGTGGACCAGATACGCAGTATTTT.

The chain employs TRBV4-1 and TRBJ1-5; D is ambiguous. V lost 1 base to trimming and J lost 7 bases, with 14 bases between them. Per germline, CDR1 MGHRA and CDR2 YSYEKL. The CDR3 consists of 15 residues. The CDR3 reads CASSQVWGGRQPQHF. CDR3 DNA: TGCGCCAGCAGCCAAGTTTGGGGAGGACGGCAGCCCCAGCATTTT.

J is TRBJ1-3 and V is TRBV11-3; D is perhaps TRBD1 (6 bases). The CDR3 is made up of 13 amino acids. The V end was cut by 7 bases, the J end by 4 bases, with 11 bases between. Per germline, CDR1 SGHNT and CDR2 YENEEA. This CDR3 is CASKQGTGNTIYF. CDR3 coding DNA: TGTGCCAGCAAGCAGGGGACCGGAAACACCATATATTTT.

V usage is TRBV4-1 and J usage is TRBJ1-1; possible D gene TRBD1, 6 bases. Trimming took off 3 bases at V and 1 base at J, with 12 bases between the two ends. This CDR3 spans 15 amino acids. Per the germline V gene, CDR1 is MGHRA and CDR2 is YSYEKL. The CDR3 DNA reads TGCGCCAGCAGCCAGACCAGGACAGCGAACACTGAAGCTTTCTTT. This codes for CASSQTRTANTEAFF.